This TCR beta chain derives from a study of T cells in Graves' hyperthyroidism and ophthalmopathy. About the research overall: Specimen type is peripheral blood, collected at initial diagnosis prior to any treatment. Study findings and constraints: Peripheral blood also featured most of the thyroid clonotypes expanded above 0.001. Before onset, ophthalmopathy was predicted by the model a median around 6.5 months earlier.

The CDR3 length is 14 residues. Deletions cut 7 bases from V and 5 bases from J, with 18 bases between. CDR1 SNHLY and CDR2 FYNNEI come from the germline V gene. Amplification of TCR beta CDR3 regions used RNA as the template. The HTBI primer set drove a first-round RT-PCR of the TCR CDR3. TCRdb processed the multiplex PCR reads anew with MiXCR; each CDR3 protein has one entry. Here the sample spans a few hundred thousand distinct CDR3 sequences, over 20% being singletons. This clonotype was found once. Its matching antigen is unknown. The V and J genes are TRBV2 and TRBJ2-7, with D maybe TRBD1 (6 bases). The TCR sequence derives from a woman aged 45 to 65 with Graves' hyperthyroidism. Sequencing was carried out using blood. As DNA, the CDR3 is TGTGCCAGCAATTACGACAGGTCAAGCGACGAGCAGTACTTC. This gives the protein CASNYDRSSDEQYF. The complete variable domain, with remaining parts taken from reference TRBV2 and TRBJ2-7, reads EPEVTQTPSHQVTQMGQEVILRCVPISNHLYFYWYRQILGQKVEFLVSFYNNEISEKSEIFDDQFSVERPDGSNFTLKIRSTKLEDSAMYFCASNYDRSSDEQYFGPGTRLTVT.